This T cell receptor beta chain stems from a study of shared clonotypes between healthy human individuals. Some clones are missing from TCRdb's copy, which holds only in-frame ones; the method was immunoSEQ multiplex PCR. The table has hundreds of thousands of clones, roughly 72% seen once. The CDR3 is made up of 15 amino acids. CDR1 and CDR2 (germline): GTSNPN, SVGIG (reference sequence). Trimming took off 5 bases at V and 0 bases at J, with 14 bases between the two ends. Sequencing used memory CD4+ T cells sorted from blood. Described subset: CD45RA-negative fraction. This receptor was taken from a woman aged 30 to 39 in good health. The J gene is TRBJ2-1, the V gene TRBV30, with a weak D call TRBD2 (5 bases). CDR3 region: CAWGLVKSSYNEQFF. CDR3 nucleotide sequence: TGTGCCTGGGGACTCGTCAAGAGCTCCTACAATGAGCAGTTCTTC.